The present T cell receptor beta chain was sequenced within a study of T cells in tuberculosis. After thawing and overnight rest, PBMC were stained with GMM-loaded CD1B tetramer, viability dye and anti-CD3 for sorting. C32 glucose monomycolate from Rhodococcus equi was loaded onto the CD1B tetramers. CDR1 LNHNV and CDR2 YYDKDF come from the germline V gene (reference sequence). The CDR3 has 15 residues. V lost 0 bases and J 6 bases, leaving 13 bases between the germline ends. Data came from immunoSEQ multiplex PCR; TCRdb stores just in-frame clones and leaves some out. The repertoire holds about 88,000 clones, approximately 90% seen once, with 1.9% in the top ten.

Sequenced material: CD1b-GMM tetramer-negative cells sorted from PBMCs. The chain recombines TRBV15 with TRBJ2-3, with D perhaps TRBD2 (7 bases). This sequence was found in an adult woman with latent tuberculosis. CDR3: CATSREGGAGDTQYF. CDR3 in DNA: TGTGCCACCAGCAGAGAAGGGGGGGCGGGGGATACGCAGTATTTT.